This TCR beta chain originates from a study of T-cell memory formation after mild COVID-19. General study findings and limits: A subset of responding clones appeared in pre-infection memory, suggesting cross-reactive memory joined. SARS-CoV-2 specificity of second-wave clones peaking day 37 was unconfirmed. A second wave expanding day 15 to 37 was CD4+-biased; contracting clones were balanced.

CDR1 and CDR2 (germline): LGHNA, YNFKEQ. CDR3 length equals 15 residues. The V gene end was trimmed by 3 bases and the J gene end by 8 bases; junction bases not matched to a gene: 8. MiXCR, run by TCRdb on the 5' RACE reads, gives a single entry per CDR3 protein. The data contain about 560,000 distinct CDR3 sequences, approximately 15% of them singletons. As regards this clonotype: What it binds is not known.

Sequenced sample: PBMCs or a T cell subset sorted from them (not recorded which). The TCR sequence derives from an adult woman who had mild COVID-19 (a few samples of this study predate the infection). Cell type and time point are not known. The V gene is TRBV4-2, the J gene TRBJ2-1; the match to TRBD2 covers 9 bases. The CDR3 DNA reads TGTGCCAGCAGCCAGGGACTAGCCATACAATATGAGCAGTTCTTC. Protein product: CASSQGLAIQYEQFF.